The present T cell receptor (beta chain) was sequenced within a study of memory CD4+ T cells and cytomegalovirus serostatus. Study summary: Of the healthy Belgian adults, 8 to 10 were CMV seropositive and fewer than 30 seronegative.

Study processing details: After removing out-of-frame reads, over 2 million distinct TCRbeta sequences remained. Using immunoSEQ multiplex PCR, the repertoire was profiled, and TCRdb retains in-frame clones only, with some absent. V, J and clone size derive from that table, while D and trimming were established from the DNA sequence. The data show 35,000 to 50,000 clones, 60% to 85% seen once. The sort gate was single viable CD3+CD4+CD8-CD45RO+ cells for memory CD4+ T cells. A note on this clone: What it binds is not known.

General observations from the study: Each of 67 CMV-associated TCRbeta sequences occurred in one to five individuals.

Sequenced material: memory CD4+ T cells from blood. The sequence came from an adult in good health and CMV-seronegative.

The CDR3: CASRDRGPGELFF. The CDR3 nucleotides are TGTGCCAGCAGGGACAGGGGTCCCGGGGAGCTGTTTTTT. The rearrangement uses TRBV2 and TRBJ2-2; 9 bases agree with TRBD1. The germline gives CDR1 SNHLY, CDR2 FYNNEI. The CDR3 consists of 13 residues. V was pared by 6 bases and J by 6 bases, with 2 bases of the junction left unmatched.